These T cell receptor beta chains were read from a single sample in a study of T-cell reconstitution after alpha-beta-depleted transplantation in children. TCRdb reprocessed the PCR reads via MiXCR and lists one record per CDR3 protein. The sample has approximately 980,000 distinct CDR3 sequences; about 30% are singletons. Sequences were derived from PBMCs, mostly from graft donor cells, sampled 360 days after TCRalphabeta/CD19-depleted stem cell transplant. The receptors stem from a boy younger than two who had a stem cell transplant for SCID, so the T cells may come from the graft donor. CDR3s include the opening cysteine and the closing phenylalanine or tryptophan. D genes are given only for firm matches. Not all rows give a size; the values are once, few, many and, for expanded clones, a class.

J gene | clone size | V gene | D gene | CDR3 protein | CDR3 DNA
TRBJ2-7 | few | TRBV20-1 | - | CSARPPSSYEQYF | TGCAGTGCTAGGCCCCCCAGTTCCTACGAGCAGTACTTC
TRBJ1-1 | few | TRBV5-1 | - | CASSLAVGVENTEAFF | TGCGCCAGCAGCTTGGCCGTGGGAGTGGAGAACACTGAAGCTTTCTTT
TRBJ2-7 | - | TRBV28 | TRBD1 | CASSLGLARGPDEQYF | TGTGCCAGCAGTTTAGGTTTGGCCAGGGGGCCCGACGAGCAGTACTTC
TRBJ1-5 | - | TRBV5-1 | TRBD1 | CASSPVPPGQIYMGNQPQHF | TGCGCCAGCAGCCCTGTGCCTCCGGGACAGATCTATATGGGCAATCAGCCCCAGCATTTT
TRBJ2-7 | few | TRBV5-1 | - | CASSPSDGYYEQYF | TGCGCCAGCAGCCCCTCCGACGGATACTACGAGCAGTACTTC
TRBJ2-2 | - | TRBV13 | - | CASSAGQNTGELFF | TGTGCCAGCAGCGCGGGACAGAACACCGGGGAGCTGTTTTTT
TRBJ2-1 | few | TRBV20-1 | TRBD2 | CSAVEGSGGFSSYNEQFF | TGCAGTGCTGTAGAGGGGAGCGGGGGGTTCAGCTCCTACAATGAGCAGTTCTTC
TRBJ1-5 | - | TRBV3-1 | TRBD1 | CASSQVGQGCNQPQHF | TGTGCCAGCAGCCAAGTGGGACAGGGTTGCAATCAGCCCCAGCATTTT
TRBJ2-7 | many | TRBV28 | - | CASMGGVSYYEQYF | TGTGCCAGCATGGGGGGAGTATCTTACTACGAGCAGTACTTC
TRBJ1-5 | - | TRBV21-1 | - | CASSKAQTNQPQHF | TGTGCCAGCAGCAAAGCCCAAACAAATCAGCCCCAGCATTTT
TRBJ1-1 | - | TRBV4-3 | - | CASSQLWNTEAFF | TGCGCCAGCAGCCAATTGTGGAACACTGAAGCTTTCTTT
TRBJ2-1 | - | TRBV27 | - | CASKEWDIPDNEQFF | TGTGCCAGCAAGGAATGGGACATCCCCGACAATGAGCAGTTCTTC
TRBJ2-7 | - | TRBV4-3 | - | CASSPRDGPSYEQYF | TGCGCCAGCAGTCCAAGGGACGGACCCTCCTACGAGCAGTACTTC
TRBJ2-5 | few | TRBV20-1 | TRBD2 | CSAGTSGAREETQYF | TGCAGTGCCGGGACTAGCGGGGCACGAGAAGAGACCCAGTACTTC
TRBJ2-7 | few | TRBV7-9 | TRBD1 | CASSSGSGGPYEQYF | TGTGCCAGCAGCTCAGGTTCAGGGGGCCCGTACGAGCAGTACTTC
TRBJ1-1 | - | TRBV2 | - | CASSDLGFENTEAFF | TGTGCCAGCAGTGATCTAGGGTTTGAGAACACTGAAGCTTTCTTT
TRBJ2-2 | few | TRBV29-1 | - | CSVGPGNTGELFF | TGCAGCGTTGGACCCGGGAACACCGGGGAGCTGTTTTTT
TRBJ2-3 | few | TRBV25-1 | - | CASTSVGPDTQYF | TGTGCCAGCACCTCCGTCGGCCCAGATACGCAGTATTTT
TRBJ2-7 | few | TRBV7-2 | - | CASSLAGQKTYEQYF | TGTGCCAGCAGCTTAGCCGGACAGAAAACCTACGAGCAGTACTTC
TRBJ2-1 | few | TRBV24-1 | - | CATSGGRRGNSPYNEQFF | TGTGCCACCAGTGGGGGGAGACGGGGGAACTCCCCCTACAATGAGCAGTTCTTC